Only a few counts were recorded for the clone carrying this T cell receptor (beta chain). Its cognate antigen is unknown. The data originate from a study of naive and memory T cell subsets. Study-level findings and limits: Especially in CD8 cells, naive repertoires contained a few larger clonotypes, possibly CD45RA-re-expressing memory cells. Diversity fell and Gini index rose from naive through CM, EM, EMRA.

After CD4 positive bead selection, the CD4-negative fraction gave CD8 T cells. Cells stained for CD3, CD4, CD8, CD45RA and CD27 were sorted into four subsets. The CDR3 consists of 16 residues. Both TRBC1 and TRBC2 were covered by a beta constant-region primer of two equimolar oligonucleotides. Nested alpha and beta constant-region primers with the SP2 primer drove four PCR rounds on ligated cDNA. From the UMI-ligation and nested PCR reads, TCRdb called clonotypes with MiXCR, one entry per CDR3 protein. The sample consists of some 110,000 distinct CDR3 sequences, about 14% of them appearing once. The rearrangement joins TRBV21-1 to TRBJ2-2. TRBV21-1 has pseudogene status. The sample comprised naive CD8+ T cells from blood. This clonotype was obtained from a human donor in good health. The CDR3 loop reads CASSKGTPQVTGELFF. CDR3 DNA: TGTGCCAGCAGCAAAGGTACTCCTCAGGTCACCGGGGAGCTGTTTTTT.